A single sample is the source of the 28 T cell receptor beta chains below, sequenced in a study of T cell changes during pregnancy in multiple sclerosis. The data were produced by immunoSEQ multiplex PCR, yet TCRdb's version contains in-frame clones alone and is incomplete. Here the sample spans tens of thousands of clones, about 91% being singletons. Sequenced material: CD4+ T cells from peripheral blood mononuclear cells, taken before pregnancy. The receptors shown here come from a female donor with multiple sclerosis, enrolled in a pregnancy study.

The rearrangement joins TRBV7-3 to TRBJ2-5, with 8 nucleotides matching TRBD1. The CDR3 covers 15 residues. Germline CDR1 is SGHTA and CDR2 is FQGTGA. Unmatched junction bases numbered 10, after V lost 5 bases and J lost 5 bases. CDR3 residues: CASSKGDRPGETQYF. In DNA form, the CDR3 reads TGTGCCAGCAGCAAAGGGGACAGGCCTGGGGAGACCCAGTACTTC.

This clone showed up just a few times. V and J are TRBV5-6 and TRBJ1-1; 8 bases match TRBD1. The CDR3 is 16 amino acids. The ends lost 4 bases at V and 4 bases at J; junction bases unmatched: 12. Germline assignment: CDR1 SGHDT and CDR2 YYEEEE. DNA for the CDR3: TGTGCCAGCAGCCGCAGGGGGCGAGTTTCTGGCACTGAAGCTTTCTTT. Protein sequence: CASSRRGRVSGTEAFF.

DNA for the CDR3: TGTGCCAGCAGCCTCGGGACTAGTTGGAAGGTCACACCCCAGTTCTTC. Protein: CASSLGTSWKVTPQFF. The chain couples TRBV7-2 to TRBJ2-1, with 8 bases matching TRBD2. Trimming removed 5 bases from V and 13 bases from J; junction bases left unmatched: 19. CDR1 is SGHTA, CDR2 FQGNSA, per germline. This CDR3 region has 16 residues.

The J gene is TRBJ1-2, the V gene TRBV19, with no clear D. CDR3 size: 15 residues. Trimming removed 4 bases from V and 5 bases from J, with 17 bases in between. Germline values: CDR1 LNHDA, CDR2 SQIVND (reference sequence). CDR3 amino acids: CASSTERVGQYGYTF. Here the CDR3 DNA reads TGTGCCAGTAGTACTGAGAGGGTAGGGCAATATGGCTACACCTTC.

V is TRBV7-2 and J is TRBJ2-3; TRBD2 aligns across 13 bases. The CDR3 is 16 residues long. Per the germline V gene, CDR1 is SGHTA and CDR2 is FQGNSA. With V trimmed by 5 bases and J by 5 bases, 7 bases remained unmatched. CDR3 nucleotide sequence: TGTGCCAGCAGCACTAGCGGGGGGGCAGGCGGAGATACGCAGTATTTT. It specifies CASSTSGGAGGDTQYF.

The chain combines TRBV29-1 with TRBJ2-3; D is possibly TRBD1 (6 bases). Germline CDR1 SQVTM, CDR2 ANQGSEA. CDR3 length equals 12 residues. Trimming removed 6 bases at V and 1 base at J, with 8 bases between. CDR3: CSVSGGTDTQYF. CDR3 DNA: TGCAGCGTGTCAGGGGGCACAGATACGCAGTATTTT.

CDR3 DNA: TGTGCCAGCAGCTTAAGCTTTTACACCGGGGAGCTGTTTTTT. This codes for CASSLSFYTGELFF. The J gene is TRBJ2-2, the V gene TRBV7-2; D gene ambiguous. This CDR3 spans 14 amino acids. CDR1 is SGHTA and CDR2 is FQGNSA in the germline V gene. V lost 2 bases to trimming and J lost 3 bases, with 7 bases between them.

The chain has TRBV9 and TRBJ2-3; 13 bases are shared with TRBD2. In germline, CDR1 is SGDLS, CDR2 YYNGEE. V gave up 4 bases and J gave up 0 bases; unmatched junction bases: 8. CDR3 length equals 18 residues. CDR3 loop: CASSIPKLAGGSTDTQYF. CDR3 DNA: TGTGCCAGCAGCATCCCAAAACTAGCGGGGGGGAGCACAGATACGCAGTATTTT.

This chain joins TRBV11-2 and TRBJ1-6; 7 bases fit TRBD1. The CDR3 contains 16 residues. The germline gives CDR1 SGHAT, CDR2 FQNNGV. Losses at the gene ends were 4 bases for V and 10 bases for J; bases not matched to a gene: 13. CDR3 nucleotides: TGTGCCAGCAGCTCCCAACCCCCGACAGGGAGGTCACCCCTCCACTTT. It codes for CASSSQPPTGRSPLHF.

The chain combines TRBV2 with TRBJ2-5; TRBD2 agrees at 7 bases. The CDR3 totals 14 residues. Trimming took 4 bases from V and 5 from J; bases not matched to a gene: 7. CDR1 is SNHLY and CDR2 is FYNNEI in the germline V gene. The CDR3 spells CASSGDSGLETQYF. CDR3 nucleotides: TGTGCCAGCAGTGGAGATAGCGGGCTGGAGACCCAGTACTTC.

The chain employs TRBV5-1 and TRBJ1-2; 9 positions match TRBD1. Germline values: CDR1 SGHRS, CDR2 YFSETQ. With 5 bases clipped from V and 4 bases from J, the junction kept 6 bases outside the gene matches. The CDR3 is made up of 14 amino acids. CDR3: CASRPDRGFYGYTF. The DNA for the CDR3 is TGCGCCAGCAGACCGGACAGGGGCTTCTATGGCTACACCTTC.

A single count supports this clone. This chain connects TRBV27 to TRBJ2-1; D perhaps matches TRBD1 (6 bases). CDR3 length: 14 residues. Germline V gives CDR1 MNHEY, CDR2 SMNVEV (reference sequence). V was trimmed by 6 bases and J by 7 bases, leaving 16 bases between them. In DNA, the CDR3 is TGTGCCAGCAGCCGAAACAGGGATCCTAATGAGCAGTTCTTC. Its protein is CASSRNRDPNEQFF.

In this sample, this clone turned up once. This sequence joins TRBV7-2 and TRBJ2-4, with D possibly matching TRBD2 (5 bases). Germline V lookup: CDR1 SGHTA, CDR2 FQGNSA. Deletions cut 1 base from V and 9 bases from J, with 10 bases between. The CDR3 runs to 13 residues. This CDR3 is CASSLDRGPIQYF. The CDR3 nucleotides are TGTGCCAGCAGCTTAGACCGGGGTCCCATTCAGTACTTC.

The V gene is TRBV27, the J gene TRBJ1-3, with a possible D match to TRBD1 (5 bases). Trimming shortened V by 0 bases and J by 3 bases, and 12 bases separated the two germline ends. CDR1 is MNHEY and CDR2 is SMNVEV in the germline V gene (reference sequence). CDR3 length: 16 amino acids. CDR3 DNA sequence: TGTGCCAGCAGTTTATCGGGGCCAGGGTTTGGAAACACCATATATTTT. This sequence encodes CASSLSGPGFGNTIYF.

The chain links TRBV2 to TRBJ2-7, with 8 nucleotides matching TRBD2. Germline V lookup: CDR1 SNHLY, CDR2 FYNNEI. J was trimmed by 1 base and V by 8 bases; bases with no gene match: 4. This CDR3 region has 13 residues. CDR3 sequence reads: CASQRGPSYEQYF. In nucleotides, the CDR3 is TGTGCCAGCCAGCGGGGGCCATCCTACGAGCAGTACTTC.

This chain connects TRBV4-3 to TRBJ2-2, with 7 bases identical to TRBD1. V lost 0 bases and J lost 5; bases outside the gene matches: 6. Germline V gives CDR1 LGHNA, CDR2 YSLEER. This CDR3 spans 16 amino acids. CDR3 DNA sequence: TGCGCCAGCAGCCAAGAAGTGGGACAGTTTACCGGGGAGCTGTTTTTT. Residues: CASSQEVGQFTGELFF.

In this sample, this clone turned up once. The rearrangement joins TRBV19 to TRBJ2-7, with D possibly TRBD2 on 7 matching bases. The CDR3 runs to 15 residues. V was clipped by 5 bases and J by 2 bases, with 16 bases between them. CDR1 and CDR2 (germline): LNHDA, SQIVND (reference sequence). As DNA, the CDR3 is TGTGCCAGTAGTCCCGGGGGGCGCGGGGCCTACGAGCAGTACTTC. The encoded protein is CASSPGGRGAYEQYF.

V is TRBV18 and J is TRBJ2-5; D possibly corresponds to TRBD2 (6 bases). V lost 3 bases and J 1 base, leaving 15 bases between the germline ends. Germline assignment: CDR1 KGHSH and CDR2 LQKENI. This CDR3 has 16 residues. The CDR3 loop reads CASSPYTSGSQETQYF. The CDR3 DNA sequence: TGTGCCAGCTCACCGTATACCTCCGGGAGCCAAGAGACCCAGTACTTC.

J is TRBJ1-1 and V is TRBV6-1; 12 bases line up with TRBD1. Germline V gives CDR1 MNHNS, CDR2 SASEGT. The CDR3 has 14 residues. Trimming removed 7 bases from V and 7 bases from J; junction bases left unmatched: 7. CDR3 coding DNA: TGTGCCAGCAAGGGACAGGGGGCGCTGGGTGAAGCTTTCTTT. It is translated as CASKGQGALGEAFF.

The chain carries TRBV5-1 and TRBJ1-6, with a weak D call TRBD1 (6 bases). Trimming pared 3 bases from V and 0 bases from J, leaving 10 bases between. The V gene's germline CDR1 is SGHRS and CDR2 YFSETQ. The CDR3 is 16 residues long. The CDR3 sequence: CASSSEGGSYNSPLHF. As DNA, the CDR3 is TGCGCCAGCAGCTCGGAAGGGGGCTCCTATAATTCACCCCTCCACTTT.

The chain couples TRBV7-9 to TRBJ2-3; D unclear. The CDR3 is made up of 17 amino acids. Germline CDR1 reads SEHNR; CDR2 reads FQNEAQ (reference sequence). V was pared by 0 bases and J by 4 bases, with 17 bases between. CDR3 in DNA: TGTGCCAGCAGCTTAGCGCGCGGTTGGTTAGCTCCAGATACGCAGTATTTT. It codes for CASSLARGWLAPDTQYF.

The V and J genes are TRBV29-1 and TRBJ2-2; D may be TRBD1 (6 bases). Trimming removed 6 bases from V and 5 bases from J, with 7 bases in between. The germline CDR1 and CDR2 sequences are SQVTM and ANQGSEA. CDR3 length: 11 residues. CDR3 bases: TGCAGCGTAGGACAGACCGGGGAGCTGTTTTTT. It is translated as CSVGQTGELFF.

The chain is built from TRBV18 and TRBJ2-5, with 8 nucleotides matching TRBD1. CDR3 length equals 16 residues. The V and J ends lost 3 bases and 5 bases, in that order; junction bases with no gene match: 11. CDR1 and CDR2 from the germline V gene are KGHSH and LQKENI. CDR3 DNA sequence: TGTGCCAGCTCACCCCTGGGCCCAGGGGGCTTGGAGACCCAGTACTTC. Translating it yields CASSPLGPGGLETQYF.

The sample holds one count of this clone. This rearrangement joins TRBV7-3 to TRBJ2-1; 15 nucleotides line up with TRBD2. Looked up from germline, CDR1 is SGHTA and CDR2 is FQGTGA. Trimming cost V 5 bases and J 15 bases; bases outside gene matches: 11. The CDR3 runs 15 residues. In DNA form, the CDR3 reads TGTGCCAGCAGCCCCGGACTAGCGGGGGGGGTCTATCCGTTCTTC. Protein product: CASSPGLAGGVYPFF.

The genes are TRBV5-6 and TRBJ2-1; weak D call: TRBD1 (6 bases). Germline values: CDR1 SGHDT, CDR2 YYEEEE. This CDR3 contains 11 residues. V dropped 3 bases and J dropped 15 bases, with 13 bases sitting between them. The CDR3 nucleotides read TGTGCCAGCAGCTACGGACAGATACGGTTCTTC. It specifies CASSYGQIRFF.

The chain joins TRBV7-3 to TRBJ2-1; 9 nucleotides agree with TRBD2. V was pared by 4 bases and J by 7 bases, with 8 bases of the junction left unmatched. Germline CDR1 reads SGHTA; CDR2 reads FQGTGA. The CDR3 contains 15 residues. The CDR3 nucleotides read TGTGCCAGCAGCTCCGGTAGCGGGGGCGGGAATGAGCAGTTCTTC. Translated, it gives CASSSGSGGGNEQFF.

V and J are TRBV5-4 and TRBJ2-6; D is perhaps TRBD2 (6 bases). Looked up from germline, CDR1 is SGHNT and CDR2 is YYREEE (reference sequence). Trimming stripped 4 bases from V and 0 bases from J, with 14 bases between. The CDR3 length is 17 residues. The CDR3 sequence is CASSIGGVFSGANVLTF. CDR3 sequence (DNA): TGTGCCAGCAGCATAGGAGGGGTCTTCTCTGGGGCCAACGTCCTGACTTTC.

This chain links TRBV7-3 with TRBJ2-1; 13 positions match TRBD2. V shed 4 bases and J 5 bases; nucleotides not matched to a gene: 5. CDR3 length equals 16 residues. The V gene's germline CDR1 is SGHTA and CDR2 FQGTGA. The CDR3 spells CASSSWTSGGNNEQFF. The DNA of the CDR3 is TGTGCCAGCAGCTCCTGGACTAGCGGGGGAAACAATGAGCAGTTCTTC.